The clone carrying this T cell receptor (beta chain) was seen only once. Clones were read by immunoSEQ multiplex PCR, and TCRdb kept only the in-frame ones, dropping some. The repertoire includes 37,000 or so clones, around 93% of them detected once, and under 0.95% sits in the top ten. The data were taken from a study of ipilimumab plus nivolumab after autologous stem cell transplantation. CDR3 size: 15 residues. Germline assignment: CDR1 MNHNS and CDR2 SASEGT. Trimming cost V 3 bases and J 4 bases; bases outside gene matches: 7. This receptor was taken from a male donor with multiple myeloma. The sequences come from PBMCs, collected in a trial of ipilimumab plus nivolumab as post-transplant consolidation. The chain recombines TRBV6-1 with TRBJ2-7; 9 bases align to TRBD1. In DNA form, the CDR3 reads TGTGCCAGCAGTGAGTCCCGGGGACAGGGTTACGAGCAGTACTTC. Protein: CASSESRGQGYEQYF.